This T cell receptor (beta chain) was identified during a study of beta chain features in type 1 diabetes. A remark on this clone: Antigen specificity is unknown. This sample also contains other DNA sequences that code for the same CDR3.

Findings of the study overall: Whether HLA type affects TCRB rearrangement stayed undetermined in the present work. At VDJ recombination sites, type 1 diabetes patients had fewer insertions and more deleted nucleotides. All four CD4+ subsets of Type 1 diabetes patients contained TCRB CDR3s that were moderately but significantly shorter.

Since all of the isolated RNA was reverse transcribed, expressed TCRB transcripts were what got sequenced. Generated by immunoSEQ multiplex PCR, the TCRdb table keeps only in-frame clones and is missing some. The sample records about 710,000 clones, roughly an eighth being singletons. Germline CDR1 SGHTA, CDR2 FQGNSA. The CDR3 consists of 11 residues. Trimming removed 5 bases from V and 2 bases from J, with 3 bases in between. The clonotype originates from a man aged 18 to 30 with type 1 diabetes. The rearrangement uses TRBV7-2 and TRBJ2-5; D gene ambiguous. Sequencing used naive CD4+ T cells from blood. The CDR3: CASSAQETQYF. CDR3 in DNA: TGTGCCAGCAGCGCTCAAGAGACCCAGTACTTC. Based on the CDR3 plus reference TRBV7-2 and TRBJ2-5, the full variable domain is GAGVSQSPSNKVTEKGKDVELRCDPISGHTALYWYRQSLGQGLEFLIYFQGNSAPDKSGLPSDRFSAERTGGSVSTLTIQRTQQEDSAVYLCASSAQETQYFGPGTRLLVL.